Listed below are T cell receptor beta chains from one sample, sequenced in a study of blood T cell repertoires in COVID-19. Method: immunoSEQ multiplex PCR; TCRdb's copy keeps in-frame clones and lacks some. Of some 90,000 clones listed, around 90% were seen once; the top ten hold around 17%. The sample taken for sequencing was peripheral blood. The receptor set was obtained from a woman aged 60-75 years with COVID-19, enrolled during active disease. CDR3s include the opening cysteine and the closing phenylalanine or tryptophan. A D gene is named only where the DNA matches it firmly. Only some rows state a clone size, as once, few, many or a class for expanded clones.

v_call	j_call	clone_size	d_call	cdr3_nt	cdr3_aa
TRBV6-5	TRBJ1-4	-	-	TGTGCCAGCTTTGGGGACATTCTAAGTGAAAAACTGTTTTTT	CASFGDILSEKLFF
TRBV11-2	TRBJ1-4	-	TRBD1	TGTGCCAGCAGCCTCCGACAGGGAGATGAAAAACTGTTTTTT	CASSLRQGDEKLFF
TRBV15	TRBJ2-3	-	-	TGTGCCACCAGCAGAGCCCCTAGCATCGCAGATACGCAGTATTTT	CATSRAPSIADTQYF
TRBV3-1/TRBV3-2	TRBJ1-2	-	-	TGTGCCAGCAGCCAAGTCGGGGGGGCCTCTGGCTACACCTTC	CASSQVGGASGYTF
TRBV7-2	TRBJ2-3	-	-	TGTGCCAGCAGCTTAGCGCTGGGGGGGCGGGCAGATACGCAGTATTTT	CASSLALGGRADTQYF
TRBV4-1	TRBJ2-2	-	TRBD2	TGCGCCAGCAGTGGAGCCGGGACTAGCGGGGGGGTAGGCACCGGGGAGCTGTTTTTT	CASSGAGTSGGVGTGELFF
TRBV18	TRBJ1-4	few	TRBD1	TGTGCCAGCTCACCAGCAGGGGGCCCTAATGAAAAACTGTTTTTT	CASSPAGGPNEKLFF
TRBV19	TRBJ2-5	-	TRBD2	TGTGCCAGTAGTCTCGGGGGGCAAGAGACCCAGTACTTC	CASSLGGQETQYF
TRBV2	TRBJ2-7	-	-	TGTGCCAGCACCCCGGGACACTTCTACGAGCAGTACTTC	CASTPGHFYEQYF
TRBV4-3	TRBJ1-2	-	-	TGCGCCAGCAGCCAAGATCTGGGCCGCTATGGCTACACCTTC	CASSQDLGRYGYTF
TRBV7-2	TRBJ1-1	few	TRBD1	TGTGCCAGCAGCTTAGTCTCGGGGGCAGGGGGGAACACTGAAGCTTTCTTT	CASSLVSGAGGNTEAFF
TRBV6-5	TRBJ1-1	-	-	TGTGCCAGCATCCTCCGGGAAGGATACACTGAAGCTTTCTTT	CASILREGYTEAFF
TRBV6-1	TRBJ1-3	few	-	TGTGCCAGCAGTGAATTGTACAGGGCGGCGTTCGGAAACACCATATATTTT	CASSELYRAAFGNTIYF
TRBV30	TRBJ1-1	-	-	TGTGCCCGGGTTGACAGCTTGAACACTGAAGCTTTCTTT	CARVDSLNTEAFF
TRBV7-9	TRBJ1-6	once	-	TGTGCCAGCAGCCCCGGTCTTAATTCACCCCTCCACTTT	CASSPGLNSPLHF
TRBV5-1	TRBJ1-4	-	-	TGCGCCACCAGACCTACCACTAATGAAAAACTGTTTTTT	CATRPTTNEKLFF
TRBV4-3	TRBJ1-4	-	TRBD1	TGCGCCAGCAGCCAGGAGTCGGGACAGGGGGATGAAAAACTGTTTTTT	CASSQESGQGDEKLFF
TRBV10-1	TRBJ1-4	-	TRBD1	TGCGCCAGCAGTGAGGGGACAGGTGGTGGAAAACTGTTTTTT	CASSEGTGGGKLFF
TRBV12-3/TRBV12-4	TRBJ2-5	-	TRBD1	TGTGCCAGCAGGCCAGACAGGGAAGAGACCCAGTACTTC	CASRPDREETQYF
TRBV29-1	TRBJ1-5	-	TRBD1	TGCAGCGTTAGGGACAGGGACAATCAGCCCCAGCATTTT	CSVRDRDNQPQHF
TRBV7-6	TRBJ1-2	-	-	TGTGCCAGCAGCTGGCGGGAATTCGATGGCTACACCTTC	CASSWREFDGYTF
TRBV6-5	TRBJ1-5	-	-	TGTGCCAGCACCCCTCAGGGCTGGGGTCAGCCCCAGCATTTT	CASTPQGWGQPQHF
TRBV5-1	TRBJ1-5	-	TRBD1	TGCGCCAGCAGCCCGGGACAGGGGGCGGCTCAGCCCCAGCATTTT	CASSPGQGAAQPQHF
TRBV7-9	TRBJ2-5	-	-	TGTGCCAGCAGCCCCCGCCTCCCAGCGAACCAAGAGACCCAGTACTTC	CASSPRLPANQETQYF
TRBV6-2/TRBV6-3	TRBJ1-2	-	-	TGTGCCAGCAGTTACTCGGGGCTTCCTGGAGGCTACACCTTC	CASSYSGLPGGYTF
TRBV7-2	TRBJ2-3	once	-	TGTGCCAGCAGCACGACAGGACCAGATACGCAGTATTTT	CASSTTGPDTQYF
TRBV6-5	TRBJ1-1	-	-	TGTGCCAGCTCGGGTTTCGTCACTGAAGCTTTCTTT	CASSGFVTEAFF
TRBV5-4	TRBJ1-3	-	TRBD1	TGTGCCAGCAGCTTAACAGGGGAGTCTGAAAACACCATATATTTT	CASSLTGESENTIYF
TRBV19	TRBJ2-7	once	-	TGTGCCAGTAGTGGTCCGCGGGGTCCCGAGCAGTACTTC	CASSGPRGPEQYF
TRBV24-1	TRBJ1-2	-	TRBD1	TGTGCCACCAGTGATTTGCGGCAGGGGGCAAACTATGGCTACACCTTC	CATSDLRQGANYGYTF
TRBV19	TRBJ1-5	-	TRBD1	TGTGCCAGTAGTATTGGGACAGGGGCCGGGAGCAATCAGCCCCAGCATTTT	CASSIGTGAGSNQPQHF
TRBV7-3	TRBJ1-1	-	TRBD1	TGTGCCAGCAGCCCCAGGAGACAGGGGTCTGAAGCTTTCTTT	CASSPRRQGSEAFF
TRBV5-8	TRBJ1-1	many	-	TGTGCCAGCAGCTTGCCGTCCGGTTTCCTTGAAGCTTTCTTT	CASSLPSGFLEAFF
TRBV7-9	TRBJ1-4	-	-	TGTGCCAGCAGCCCGCGGGGCAATGAAAAACTGTTTTTT	CASSPRGNEKLFF
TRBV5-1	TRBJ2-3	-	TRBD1	TGCGCCAGCAGCTTGGGACAGGGGGGCACAGATACGCAGTATTTT	CASSLGQGGTDTQYF
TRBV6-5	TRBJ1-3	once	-	TGTGCCAGCAGTTACCAGGGGCCTCACTCTGGAAACACCATATATTTT	CASSYQGPHSGNTIYF
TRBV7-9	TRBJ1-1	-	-	TGTGCCAGCAGCTTAGCGCTCGGGGGGAACACTGAAGCTTTCTTT	CASSLALGGNTEAFF
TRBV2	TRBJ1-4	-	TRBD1	TGTGCCAGCAGAGACAGGGTGAATACTAATGAAAAACTGTTTTTT	CASRDRVNTNEKLFF
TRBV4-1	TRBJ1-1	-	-	TGCGCCAGCAGCCTAGGGGACTTGAACACTGAAGCTTTCTTT	CASSLGDLNTEAFF
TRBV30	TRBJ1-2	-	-	TGTGCCTGGAGTCCCCAGGGGGGCTACACCTTC	CAWSPQGGYTF
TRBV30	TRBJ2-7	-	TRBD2	TGTGCCTGGATGGTTGCGGGGGGCTCCTACGAGCAGTACTTC	CAWMVAGGSYEQYF
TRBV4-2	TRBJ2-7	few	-	TGTGCCAGCAGCCAAGGAGCTGCGTGGGGGCTGGACTTC	CASSQGAAWGLDF
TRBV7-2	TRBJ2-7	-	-	TGTGCCAGCTCGCGGTCGTGGGGCGACGAGCAGTACTTC	CASSRSWGDEQYF